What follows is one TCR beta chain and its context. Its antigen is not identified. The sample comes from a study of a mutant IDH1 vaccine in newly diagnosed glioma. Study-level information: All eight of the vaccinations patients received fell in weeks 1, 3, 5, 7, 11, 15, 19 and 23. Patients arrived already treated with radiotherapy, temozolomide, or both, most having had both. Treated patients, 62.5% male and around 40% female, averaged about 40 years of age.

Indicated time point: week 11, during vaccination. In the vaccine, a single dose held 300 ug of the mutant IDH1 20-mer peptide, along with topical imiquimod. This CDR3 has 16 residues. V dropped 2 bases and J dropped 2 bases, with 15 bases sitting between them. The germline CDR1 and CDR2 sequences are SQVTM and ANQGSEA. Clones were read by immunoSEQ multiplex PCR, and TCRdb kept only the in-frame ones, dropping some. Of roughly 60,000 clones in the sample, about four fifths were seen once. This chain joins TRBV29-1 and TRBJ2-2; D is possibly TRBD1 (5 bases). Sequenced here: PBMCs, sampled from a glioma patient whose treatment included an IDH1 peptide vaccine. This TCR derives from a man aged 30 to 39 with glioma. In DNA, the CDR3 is TGCAGCGTTGAATCCAGGGTCTCGGGCAACACCGGGGAGCTGTTTTTT. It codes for CSVESRVSGNTGELFF.